This T cell receptor beta chain was retrieved from a study of beta chain features in type 1 diabetes. Whole-study findings and limits: In all four CD4+ subsets, TCRB CDR3 length was significantly, moderately reduced in type 1 diabetes. Patients with type 1 diabetes carried fewer insertions and had more deletions at their VDJ junctions.

The CDR3 extends over 14 amino acids. In germline, CDR1 is SQVTM, CDR2 ANQGSEA. Deletions cut 8 bases from V and 4 bases from J, with 20 bases between. On this clone itself: No antigen is known for it.

cDNA synthesis used the whole RNA isolate, giving expressed TCRB sequences. TCRdb's copy holds only in-frame clones and misses some; the assay was immunoSEQ multiplex PCR. The table records about 290,000 clones, around 7.8% of them present only once. This receptor was taken from a woman between 18 and 29 years old in good health. Input material: central memory CD4+ T cells from blood. The rearrangement joins TRBV29-1 to TRBJ1-1; D may be TRBD1 (6 bases). As DNA, the CDR3 is TGCAGCATGGGGTTGGGGGGCCCGGGCACTGAAGCTTTCTTT. Its translation: CSMGLGGPGTEAFF.